This T cell receptor (beta chain) comes out of a study of CD8 T cells in Susac syndrome. Study-wide findings and caveats: The study conceded that relatively few individuals underwent its TCR sequencing and HLA analysis.

RNA, at roughly 0.5 to 1 ug, was reverse transcribed with random hexamers. Amplification of TCR beta CDR3 used immunoSEQ multiplex PCR across 54 Vbeta and 13 Jbeta. TCRdb redid the calling of the immunoSEQ multiplex PCR reads with MiXCR, one entry per CDR3 protein. The sample yields fewer than 200,000 distinct CDR3 sequences, approximately 94% seen once. As for this clonotype: Its antigen remains unknown.

CDR3 size: 13 residues. Germline V lookup: CDR1 SQVTM, CDR2 ANQGSEA. V lost 4 bases, J lost 2 bases, and 3 bases stayed unmatched. The individuals used as controls were healthy donors who had been matched for both age and sex. The chain joins TRBV29-1 to TRBJ2-7, with 9 bases fitting TRBD1. The sequence was obtained from a human donor in good health. Sequencing was done on a sample of CD4+ T cells from PBMCs. Written as DNA, the CDR3 is TGCAGCGTTGCGCGGACAGGGGCCTACGAGCAGTACTTC. This codes for CSVARTGAYEQYF.